These 12 T cell receptor beta chains share one sample of origin, sequenced in a study of Graves' ophthalmopathy and Graves' hyperthyroidism. The sequenced template was RNA, covering the TCR beta CDR3 region. HTBI-primed RT-PCR formed the first round, and a multiplex PCR formed the second. One entry per CDR3 protein results from TCRdb running MiXCR on the multiplex PCR reads. Of about 150,000 distinct CDR3 sequences in the sample, approximately 38% were seen once. Sequencing input: peripheral blood. These receptors were taken from a woman between 40 and 50 years old with Graves' ophthalmopathy.

This clonotype was found many times. V and J are TRBV6-5 and TRBJ1-2; 7 bases line up with TRBD1. This CDR3 region has 15 residues. The germline gives CDR1 MNHEY, CDR2 SVGAGI. Unmatched junction bases numbered 9, after V lost 6 bases and J lost 2 bases. The CDR3 sequence is CASSAWDRANYGYTF. In DNA, the CDR3 is TGTGCCAGCAGCGCCTGGGACAGAGCAAACTATGGCTACACCTTC.

The chain links TRBV29-1 to TRBJ1-2, with D perhaps TRBD1 (6 bases). The V gene's germline CDR1 is SQVTM and CDR2 ANQGSEA. Trimming stripped 6 bases from V and 0 bases from J, with 14 bases between. The CDR3 extends over 14 amino acids. The CDR3 is CSVHRDKTNYGYTF. In DNA form, the CDR3 reads TGCAGCGTCCACCGGGACAAAACTAACTATGGCTACACCTTC.

The rearrangement joins TRBV6-5 to TRBJ2-3; D remains unclear. The CDR3 has 12 residues. Trimming left V 2 bases short and J 9 bases short, with 9 bases between. CDR1 and CDR2 from the germline V gene are MNHEY and SVGAGI. CDR3 in amino acids: CASSYVGSTQYF. The CDR3 bases are TGTGCCAGCAGTTACGTCGGGTCGACGCAGTATTTT.

The J gene is TRBJ1-1, the V gene TRBV6-1, with a weak D call TRBD1 (6 bases). The CDR3 covers 14 residues. Germline CDR1 reads MNHNS; CDR2 reads SASEGT. The V end lost 6 bases, the J end lost 1 base, and 12 bases lay between the germline ends. In DNA form, the CDR3 reads TGTGCCAGCAGACTAGACAGGACGAACACTGAAGCTTTCTTT. This translates into CASRLDRTNTEAFF.

J is TRBJ2-2 and V is TRBV5-1; no clear D gene. The CDR3 covers 15 residues. Looked up from germline, CDR1 is SGHRS and CDR2 is YFSETQ. Trimming left V 0 bases short and J 0 bases short, with 6 bases between. The CDR3 loop reads CASSLVTANTGELFF. DNA for the CDR3: TGCGCCAGCAGCTTGGTTACAGCGAACACCGGGGAGCTGTTTTTT.

Many counts were recorded for this clonotype. The chain couples TRBV10-3 to TRBJ2-5; possibly TRBD2 for D (5 bases). The CDR3 sequence is 14 residues long. V lost 10 bases and J 0 bases, leaving 15 bases between the germline ends. CDR1 is ENHRY, CDR2 SYGVKD, per germline. The CDR3 sequence: CATSSEGYQETQYF. In nucleotides, the CDR3 is TGTGCCACGAGTAGCGAAGGGTACCAAGAGACCCAGTACTTC.

This clonotype was seen repeatedly, ten times or more. V usage is TRBV30 and J usage is TRBJ2-7, with 12 bases lining up with TRBD2. CDR3 size: 16 residues. Germline loops: CDR1 GTSNPN, CDR2 SVGIG (reference sequence). J was trimmed by 3 bases and V by 1 base; bases with no gene match: 7. CDR3 amino acids: CAWSGNRLAGDYEQYF. The CDR3 DNA reads TGTGCCTGGAGTGGGAACAGACTAGCGGGAGACTACGAGCAGTACTTC.

J is TRBJ1-2 and V is TRBV6-2 or TRBV6-3; TRBD1 matches 7 bases. The CDR3 covers 13 residues. The germline V gene has CDR1 MNHEY and CDR2 SVGEGT. V lost 10 bases, J lost 6 bases, and 11 bases stayed unmatched. The DNA of the CDR3 is TGTGCCACCACGTTCCGGGACAGAGATGGCTACACCTTC. Encoded protein: CATTFRDRDGYTF.

This clonotype has ten or more counts. The chain is built from TRBV7-2 and TRBJ1-1; D is unresolved. Trimming took 3 bases from V and 7 from J, leaving 9 bases between them. Looked up from germline, CDR1 is SGHTA and CDR2 is FQGNSA. The CDR3 totals 12 residues. CDR3 residues: CASSFLDLEAFF. Written as DNA, the CDR3 is TGTGCCAGCAGCTTTCTCGACCTTGAAGCTTTCTTT.

The chain combines TRBV28 with TRBJ1-1, with 7 bases aligning to TRBD1. V lost 8 bases and J lost 8; bases outside the gene matches: 8. Germline CDR1 and CDR2: MDHEN and SYDVKM. CDR3 length: 12 residues. CDR3 residues: CASGGRTGEAFF. In nucleotides, the CDR3 is TGTGCCAGCGGCGGTCGGACAGGCGAAGCTTTCTTT.

The J gene is TRBJ2-7, the V gene TRBV7-3; D not certain. The V gene lost 3 bases and the J gene lost 3 bases, with 9 bases spanning the gap. The CDR3 extends over 13 amino acids. The V gene's germline CDR1 is SGHTA and CDR2 FQGTGA. The CDR3 is CASSFGVNYEQYF. The CDR3 DNA is TGTGCCAGCAGCTTTGGGGTGAACTACGAGCAGTACTTC.

In its sample, this clonotype was seen many times. The rearrangement uses TRBV20-1 and TRBJ2-7; the match to TRBD1 covers 10 bases. This CDR3 spans 15 amino acids. J lost 3 bases, V lost 5 bases, and 10 bases had no gene match. CDR1 is DFQATT and CDR2 is SNEGSKA in the germline V gene (reference sequence). CDR3 in amino acids: CSASTGTGVDYEQYF. The CDR3 DNA is TGCAGTGCTTCCACCGGGACAGGGGTTGACTACGAGCAGTACTTC.